This TCR beta chain is from a study of blood T cell repertoires in COVID-19. Whole-study context: The study drew acute and convalescent COVID-19 samples from the United States, Italy and Spain.

Per germline, CDR1 SGHTA and CDR2 FQGNSA. The CDR3 consists of 15 residues. The V and J ends lost 5 bases and 5 bases, in that order; junction bases with no gene match: 11. Generated by immunoSEQ multiplex PCR, the TCRdb table keeps only in-frame clones and is missing some. The table records roughly 170,000 clones, 79% of them present only once. Sample: peripheral blood. The chain has TRBV7-2 and TRBJ2-7, with 8 positions matching TRBD1. This sequence was found in a woman between 55 and 75 years old with COVID-19, enrolled during active disease. CDR3 nucleotide sequence: TGTGCCAGCAGCCGGAACCCGACAGGGGTGGACGAGCAGTACGTC. This codes for CASSRNPTGVDEQYV.